The 14 T cell receptor beta chains below all came from one sample that was sequenced in a study of tumor and adjacent non-tumor tissue in lung cancer. A modified ARM-PCR protocol with three rounds of nested PCR amplified TCRbeta. TCRdb ran MiXCR on the multiplex PCR reads and lists one entry per CDR3 protein. The sample has 120,000 to 150,000 distinct CDR3 sequences, around 61% seen once. RNA was extracted from bulk tissue without any cell sorting. The sample taken for sequencing was lung tumor tissue. The receptors were sampled from a man aged 60 to 75 with small cell lung cancer.

Note on this clonotype: With a much larger clone just one base away, this may be a read error. The chain combines TRBV20-1 with TRBJ1-2; a possible D gene is TRBD1 (6 bases). Trimming removed 3 bases at V and 6 bases at J, with 17 bases between. Per the germline V gene, CDR1 is DFQATT and CDR2 is SNEGSKA (reference sequence). The CDR3 is made up of 14 amino acids. The CDR3 nucleotides are TGCAGTGCTAGGGACATAGGGACAAGGGATGGCTACACCTTC. The encoded protein is CSARDIGTRDGYTF.

About this clonotype: At one boundary the junction diverges from the germline segment, which might be a read error. The chain carries TRBV29-1 and TRBJ2-5; D gene ambiguous. Germline CDR1 SQVTM, CDR2 ANQGSEA. The CDR3 length is 14 residues. DNA of the CDR3: TGCACCGTTGCTCTAGAAGGCTTCCGCGAGACCCAGTACTTC. It specifies CTVALEGFRETQYF.

The chain recombines TRBV20-1 with TRBJ2-5, with a tentative D call TRBD2 (5 bases). V lost 5 bases and J lost 5, with 9 bases in between. The germline gives CDR1 DFQATT, CDR2 SNEGSKA (reference sequence). The CDR3 runs 11 residues. This chain's CDR3 is CSAWTRETQYF. CDR3 nucleotide sequence: TGCAGTGCTTGGACTCGGGAGACCCAGTACTTC.

Comment on this clonotype: At one end the junction does not follow the germline gene, possibly because of a read error. V usage is TRBV6-6 and J usage is TRBJ1-1; D possibly corresponds to TRBD1 (5 bases). Germline loops: CDR1 MNHNY, CDR2 SVGAGI (reference sequence). The CDR3 consists of 14 residues. The chain's CDR3 is CAGRHRSLTTEAFF. The CDR3 nucleotides read TGTGCCGGCAGGCACAGGAGCCTCACCACTGAAGCTTTCTTT.

In regard to this clonotype: Mismatch with germline at one junction end may stem from a read error. This chain links TRBV10-3 with TRBJ2-6, with no clear D. The CDR3 contains 11 residues. In germline, CDR1 is ENHRY, CDR2 SYGVKD. CDR3 region: CVISGANVLTF. As DNA, the CDR3 is TGTGTCATCTCTGGGGCCAACGTCCTGACTTTC.

At least ten counts were recorded for this clonotype. The V and J genes are TRBV20-1 and TRBJ2-2; D uncertain. The CDR3 runs 13 residues. From germline, CDR1 is DFQATT and CDR2 SNEGSKA (reference sequence). Trimming took 4 bases from V and 3 from J, leaving 9 bases between them. Here the CDR3 DNA reads TGCAGTGCTAAAAAACAGCACACCGGGGAGCTGTTTTTT. It is translated as CSAKKQHTGELFF.

On this clonotype: A read error may produce the germline difference seen at one junction end. The genes are TRBV11-2 and TRBJ2-1; 9 nucleotides align to TRBD2. Germline V gene lookup returns CDR1 SGHAT and CDR2 FQNNGV. This CDR3 is built from 14 residues. In DNA form, the CDR3 reads TGTACCAGCACCGCTAGCGGGGTATACAATGAGCAATTCTTC. This encodes CTSTASGVYNEQFF.

This chain joins TRBV6-5 and TRBJ2-1, with D perhaps TRBD1 or TRBD2 (6 bases each). Germline V lookup: CDR1 MNHEY, CDR2 SVGAGI. V was shortened by 10 bases and J by 6 bases, with 19 bases between the two germline ends. This CDR3 has 14 amino acids. The CDR3 coding sequence is TGTGCCAATAGTCGGGGGCTCTTGGGCAATGAGCAGTTCTTC. Translating it yields CANSRGLLGNEQFF.

In the case of this clonotype: Sequence at one end of the junction differs from germline and may be a read error. The chain carries TRBV20-1 and TRBJ1-2, with D possibly matching TRBD1 (5 bases). CDR1 and CDR2 (germline): DFQATT, SNEGSKA (reference sequence). The CDR3 has 14 amino acids. CDR3 bases: TGCATTGCTAGGGGCGGCGAGGGGTGGTATGGCCACACCTTC. As protein: CIARGGEGWYGHTF.

This chain connects TRBV20-1 to TRBJ2-3, with 7 bases that match TRBD2. The CDR3 consists of 16 residues. Germline lookup yields CDR1 DFQATT and CDR2 SNEGSKA (reference sequence). The J segment lost 5 bases and the V segment lost 4 bases, leaving 15 bases of the junction unmatched. CDR3 amino acids: CSATTGTNGGRDTQYF. CDR3 coding DNA: TGCAGTGCTACGACCGGGACTAACGGGGGGAGAGATACGCAGTATTTT.

Note on this clonotype: Mismatch with germline at one junction end may stem from a read error. This chain links TRBV28 with TRBJ2-3; 13 nucleotides agree with TRBD2. Germline CDR1 is MDHEN and CDR2 is SYDVKM. The CDR3 contains 16 residues. The CDR3 loop is CAGRVRTSGGTDTQYF. The DNA for the CDR3 is TGTGCCGGCAGGGTGAGGACTAGCGGGGGTACAGATACGCAGTATTTT.

Points on this clonotype: A read error may account for a junction end that differs from germline. The chain couples TRBV5-4 to TRBJ1-2; 11 bases line up with TRBD1. The CDR3 spans 14 residues. CDR1 is SGHNT, CDR2 YYREEE, per germline (reference sequence). CDR3 region: CVSILDRGPYGYTF. CDR3 coding DNA: TGTGTCAGCATCTTGGACAGGGGGCCCTATGGCTACACCTTC.

Points on this clonotype: The junction shows a germline mismatch at one end, possibly a read error. The CDR3 DNA follows: TGCGCCAGCAGTTTGGGGGGCAGGGGGGCTTATAATGGGCAGTTCTTC. As protein: CASSLGGRGAYNGQFF. V usage is TRBV5-6 and J usage is TRBJ2-1; the D gene is possibly TRBD1 (7 bases). This CDR3 is 16 amino acids long. CDR1 SGHDT and CDR2 YYEEEE come from the germline V gene.

About this clonotype itself: Since the CDR3 does not end with the conserved phenylalanine or tryptophan, this likely comes from a read error. This chain uses TRBV12-3 or TRBV12-4 with TRBJ2-7; TRBD2 matches at 8 bases. The CDR3 extends over 14 amino acids. V gave up 6 bases and J gave up 6 bases; unmatched junction bases: 10. CDR3 sequence (DNA): TGTGCCAGCAGCCCCATCGGGACTAGAGGCGAGCAGTACTTA. Translating gives CASSPIGTRGEQYL.